This T cell receptor (beta chain) was profiled in a study of cytomegalovirus exposure and HLA in healthy donors. The primer mix had 60 Vbeta and 13 Jbeta primers. Source study methods: The authors later counted about 80 million unique TCR beta chains, some 11 million of them shared. TCRdb's copy holds only in-frame clones and misses some; the assay was immunoSEQ multiplex PCR. That table gives V, J and clone size, and the DNA gave D and trimming. The sample includes about 130,000 clones, 55% to 75% of them seen just once. Despite likely unrecorded immune exposures, the donors were nominally healthy at the time of sampling. This TCR came from a man aged 25 to 45 in good health and CMV-seropositive. Sequencing was performed on PBMCs.

CDR3 in DNA: TGTGCCAGCAGCTTATCGGGGAATCAGCCCCAGCATTTT. Translated, it gives CASSLSGNQPQHF. This chain uses TRBV7-9 with TRBJ1-5; D ambiguous. The germline V gene encodes CDR1 SEHNR and CDR2 FQNEAQ (reference sequence). The CDR3 spans 13 residues. V lost 2 bases and J lost 4, with 6 bases in between. Based on the CDR3 plus reference TRBV7-9 and TRBJ1-5, the full variable domain is DTGVSQNPRHKITKRGQNVTFRCDPISEHNRLYWYRQTLGQGPEFLTYFQNEAQLEKSRLLSDRFSAERPKGSFSTLEIQRTEQGDSAMYLCASSLSGNQPQHFGDGTRLSIL.